Shown below are 5 T cell receptor beta chains from a single sample sequenced in a study of blood T cell repertoires in COVID-19. Profiling relied on immunoSEQ multiplex PCR, and the TCRdb table lists in-frame clones only, not all of them. Of roughly 280,000 clones in the sample, around 84% were seen once. The sample consisted of peripheral blood. The receptors stem from a man aged 60 to 69 with acute or convalescent COVID-19.

This chain connects TRBV19 to TRBJ1-1; TRBD1 might be the D (5 bases). The CDR3 runs to 14 residues. CDR1 and CDR2 from the germline V gene are LNHDA and SQIVND (reference sequence). With 5 bases removed from V and 5 bases from J, the gap between germline ends came to 15 bases. The CDR3 nucleotides read TGTGCCAGTAGTCCGACAGCCTTGGGGACTGAAGCTTTCTTT. Residues: CASSPTALGTEAFF.

This chain uses TRBV9 with TRBJ2-2; no clear D gene. The CDR3 is 11 amino acids. Germline CDR1 reads SGDLS; CDR2 reads YYNGEE. The V gene lost 3 bases and the J gene lost 6 bases, with 3 bases spanning the gap. CDR3 in amino acids: CASSAAGELFF. The CDR3 DNA reads as TGTGCCAGCAGCGCAGCCGGGGAGCTGTTTTTT. The whole variable domain, remainder taken from reference TRBV9 and TRBJ2-2, is DSGVTQTPKHLITATGQRVTLRCSPRSGDLSVYWYQQSLDQGLQFLIQYYNGEERAKGNILERFSAQQFPDLHSELNLSSLELGDSALYFCASSAAGELFFGEGSRLTVL.

This clone was counted a single time. This rearrangement joins TRBV27 to TRBJ1-1, with D possibly TRBD1 on 6 matching bases. V lost 5 bases, J lost 4 bases, and 17 bases lay in between. This CDR3 comprises 15 residues. Germline V lookup: CDR1 MNHEY, CDR2 SMNVEV (reference sequence). CDR3 protein: CASSLTGGQSTEAFF. Here the CDR3 DNA reads TGTGCCAGCAGTCTCACCGGGGGGCAGAGCACTGAAGCTTTCTTT.

The J gene is TRBJ1-1, the V gene TRBV7-9; unclear D gene. Germline values: CDR1 SEHNR, CDR2 FQNEAQ (reference sequence). This CDR3 has 16 amino acids. Trimming stripped 5 bases from V and 1 base from J, with 17 bases between. Written as DNA, the CDR3 is TGTGCCAGCAGCCCGATATATAATTCCGGGAACACTGAAGCTTTCTTT. The encoded protein is CASSPIYNSGNTEAFF.

There are a few counts of this clone. Other DNA variants within this sample encode the same CDR3. V and J are TRBV27 and TRBJ1-2; D perhaps matches TRBD1 (5 bases). Germline V lookup: CDR1 MNHEY, CDR2 SMNVEV (reference sequence). This CDR3 is built from 15 residues. Trimming removed 2 bases at V and 2 bases at J, with 12 bases between. CDR3 region: CASSLGGTGNYGYTF. The CDR3 DNA sequence: TGTGCCAGCAGTTTAGGTGGGACTGGGAACTATGGCTACACCTTC.